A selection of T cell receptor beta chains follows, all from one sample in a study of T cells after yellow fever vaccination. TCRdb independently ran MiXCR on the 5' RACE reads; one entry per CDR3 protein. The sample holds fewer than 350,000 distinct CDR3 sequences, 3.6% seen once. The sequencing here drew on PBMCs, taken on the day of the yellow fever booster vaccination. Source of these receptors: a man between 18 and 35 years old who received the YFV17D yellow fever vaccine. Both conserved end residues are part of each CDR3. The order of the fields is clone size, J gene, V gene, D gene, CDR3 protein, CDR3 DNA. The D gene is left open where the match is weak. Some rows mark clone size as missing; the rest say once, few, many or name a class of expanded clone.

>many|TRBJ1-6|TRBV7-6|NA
CASSTRGLERGSPLHF
TGTGCCAGCAGCACCAGAGGCCTGGAACGAGGTTCACCCCTCCACTTT
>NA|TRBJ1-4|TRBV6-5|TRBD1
CASSGGTAPTNEKLFF
TGTGCCAGCAGCGGAGGGACAGCTCCAACTAATGAAAAACTGTTTTTT
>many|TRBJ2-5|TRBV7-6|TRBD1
CASSLAMGQGIETQYF
TGTGCCAGCAGCTTAGCAATGGGACAGGGAATAGAGACCCAGTACTTC
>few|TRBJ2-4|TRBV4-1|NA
CASSQVTRGAKNIQYF
TGCGCCAGCAGCCAAGTCACCAGGGGAGCCAAAAACATTCAGTACTTC
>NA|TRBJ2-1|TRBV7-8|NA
CASSLPGGRFHEQFF
TGTGCCAGCAGCTTACCGGGGGGCCGTTTTCATGAGCAGTTCTTC
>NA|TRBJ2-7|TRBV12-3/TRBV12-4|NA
CASSLFDGETYEQYF
TGTGCCAGCAGTTTGTTCGACGGGGAGACCTACGAGCAGTACTTC
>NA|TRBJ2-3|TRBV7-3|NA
CASSFGGYTDTQYF
TGTGCCAGCAGCTTCGGGGGCTACACAGATACGCAGTATTTT
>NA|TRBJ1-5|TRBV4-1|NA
CASSQDLRQPQHF
TGCGCCAGCAGCCAAGATCTGCGTCAGCCCCAGCATTTT
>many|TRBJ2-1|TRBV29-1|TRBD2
CSVEAGGSYNEQFF
TGCAGCGTTGAAGCGGGAGGCTCCTACAATGAGCAGTTCTTC
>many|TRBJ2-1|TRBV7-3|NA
CASSVTRLAYNEQFF
TGTGCCAGCAGCGTAACTAGGCTAGCCTACAATGAGCAGTTCTTC